What follows are 3 T cell receptor beta chains derived from one specimen sequenced in a study of blood T cell repertoires in COVID-19. The assay was immunoSEQ multiplex PCR, and TCRdb's table has in-frame clones only and misses some. The repertoire holds some 8,100 clones, with about 91% as singletons. The sample taken for sequencing was peripheral blood. These receptor sequences come from a woman aged 45-60 years with active COVID-19.

The chain employs TRBV5-4 and TRBJ1-6; a possible D gene is TRBD1 (6 bases). The CDR3 is 15 residues long. The ends were cut back, 0 bases at V and 6 bases at J, with 10 bases in the middle. Germline lookup yields CDR1 SGHNT and CDR2 YYREEE (reference sequence). In nucleotides, the CDR3 is TGTGCCAGCAGCTTGGCGGGACATTCTAATTCACCCCTCCACTTT. As protein: CASSLAGHSNSPLHF.

This chain connects TRBV19 to TRBJ2-2; the match to TRBD1 covers 9 bases. J was trimmed by 3 bases and V by 11 bases; bases with no gene match: 13. Looked up from germline, CDR1 is LNHDA and CDR2 is SQIVND (reference sequence). The CDR3 length is 16 residues. CDR3 bases: TGTGCCTCCCGAGGGGGACAGGGTACTGACACCGGGGAGCTGTTTTTT. Its translation is CASRGGQGTDTGELFF.

The chain uses TRBV5-4 and TRBJ1-1, with D unresolved. The CDR3 totals 16 residues. Trimming pared 4 bases from V and 0 bases from J, leaving 16 bases between. Germline loops: CDR1 SGHNT, CDR2 YYREEE (reference sequence). The CDR3 loop is CASSPERVSMNTEAFF. CDR3 nucleotide sequence: TGTGCCAGCAGCCCAGAGAGGGTTAGTATGAACACTGAAGCTTTCTTT.